This T cell receptor beta chain is from a study of identical twins. This clonotype has a handful of counts. One entry per CDR3 protein results from TCRdb running MiXCR on the 5' RACE reads. The table has 250,000 or so distinct CDR3 sequences, approximately 8.6% seen once; the top ten hold 3%. This CDR3 spans 16 amino acids. The germline gives CDR1 MNHEY, CDR2 SVGAGI. V lost 7 bases and J lost 2; bases outside the gene matches: 5. Another study also made use of these data, one on yellow fever vaccine responses in identical twins.

The source material was CD8+ T cells sorted from blood. This sequence was found in a woman aged 18-29 years in good health. The chain employs TRBV6-5 and TRBJ2-1, with 13 bases aligning to TRBD2. In DNA, the CDR3 is TGTGCCAGCAAGTTCGGACTAGCGGGAGCCTACAATGAGCAGTTCTTC. It encodes CASKFGLAGAYNEQFF.